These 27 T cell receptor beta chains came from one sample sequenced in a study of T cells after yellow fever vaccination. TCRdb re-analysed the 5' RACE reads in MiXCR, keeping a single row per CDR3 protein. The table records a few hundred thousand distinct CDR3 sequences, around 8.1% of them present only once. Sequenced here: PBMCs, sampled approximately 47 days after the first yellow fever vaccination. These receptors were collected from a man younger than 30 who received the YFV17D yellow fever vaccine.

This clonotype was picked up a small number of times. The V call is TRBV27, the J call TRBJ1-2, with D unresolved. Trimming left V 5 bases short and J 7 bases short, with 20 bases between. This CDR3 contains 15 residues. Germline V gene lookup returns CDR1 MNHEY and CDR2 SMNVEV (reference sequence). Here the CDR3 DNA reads TGTGCCAGCAGTCCCCGTCCAGTGGAAGAGGGTGGCTACACCTTC. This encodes CASSPRPVEEGGYTF.

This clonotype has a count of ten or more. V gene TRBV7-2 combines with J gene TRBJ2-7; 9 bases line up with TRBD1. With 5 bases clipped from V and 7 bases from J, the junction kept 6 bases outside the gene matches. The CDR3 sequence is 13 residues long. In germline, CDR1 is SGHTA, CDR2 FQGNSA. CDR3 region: CASSPGQGREQYV. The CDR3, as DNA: TGTGCCAGCAGCCCGGGACAGGGCAGGGAGCAGTACGTC.

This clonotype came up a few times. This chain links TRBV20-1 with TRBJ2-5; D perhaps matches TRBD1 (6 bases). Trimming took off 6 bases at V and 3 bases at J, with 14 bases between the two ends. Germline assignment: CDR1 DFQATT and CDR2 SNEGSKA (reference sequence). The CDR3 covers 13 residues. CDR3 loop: CSAGHEGKETQYF. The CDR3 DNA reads TGCAGTGCGGGACATGAAGGGAAAGAGACCCAGTACTTC.

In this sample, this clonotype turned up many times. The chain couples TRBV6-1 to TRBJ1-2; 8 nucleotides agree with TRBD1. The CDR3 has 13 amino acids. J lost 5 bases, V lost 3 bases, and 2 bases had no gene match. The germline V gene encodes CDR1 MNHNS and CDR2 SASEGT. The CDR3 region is CASSEQGAYGYTF. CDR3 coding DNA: TGTGCCAGCAGTGAGCAGGGGGCTTATGGCTACACCTTC.

CDR3 in amino acids: CASSPGPPGTEAFF. The CDR3 DNA follows: TGTGCCAGCAGCCCCGGGCCTCCAGGCACTGAAGCTTTCTTT. The rearrangement uses TRBV5-4 and TRBJ1-1; D not resolved. CDR1 SGHNT and CDR2 YYREEE come from the germline V gene (reference sequence). Trimming cost V 4 bases and J 4 bases, with 14 bases left between them. The length of the CDR3 is 14 residues.

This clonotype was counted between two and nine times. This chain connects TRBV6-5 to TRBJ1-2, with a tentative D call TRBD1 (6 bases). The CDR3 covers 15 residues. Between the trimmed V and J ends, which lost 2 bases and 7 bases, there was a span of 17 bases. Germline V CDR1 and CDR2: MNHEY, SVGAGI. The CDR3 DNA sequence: TGTGCCAGCAGTTACCAGGGTCTGGGGGCGCCTGGCTACACCTTC. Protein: CASSYQGLGAPGYTF.

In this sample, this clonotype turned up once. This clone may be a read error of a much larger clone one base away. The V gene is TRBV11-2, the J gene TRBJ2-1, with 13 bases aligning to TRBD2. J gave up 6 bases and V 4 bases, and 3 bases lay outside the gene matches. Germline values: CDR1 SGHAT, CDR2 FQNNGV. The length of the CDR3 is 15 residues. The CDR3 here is CASSWGLAGFNEQFF. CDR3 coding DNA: TGTGCCAGCAGCTGGGGACTAGCGGGGTTCAATGAGCAGTTCTTC. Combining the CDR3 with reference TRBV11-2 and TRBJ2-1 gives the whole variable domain EAGVAQSPRYKIIEKRQSVAFWCNPISGHATLYWYQQILGQGPKLLIQFQNNGVVDDSQLPKDRFSAERLKGVDSTLKIQPAKLEDSAVYLCASSWGLAGFNEQFFGPGTRLTVL.

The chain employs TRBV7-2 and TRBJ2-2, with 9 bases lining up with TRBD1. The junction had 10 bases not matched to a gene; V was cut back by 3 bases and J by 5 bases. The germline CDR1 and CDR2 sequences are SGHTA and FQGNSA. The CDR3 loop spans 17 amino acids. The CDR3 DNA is TGTGCCAGCAGCTTGGAGATCGGGACAGGGTATACCGGGGAGCTGTTTTTT. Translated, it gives CASSLEIGTGYTGELFF.

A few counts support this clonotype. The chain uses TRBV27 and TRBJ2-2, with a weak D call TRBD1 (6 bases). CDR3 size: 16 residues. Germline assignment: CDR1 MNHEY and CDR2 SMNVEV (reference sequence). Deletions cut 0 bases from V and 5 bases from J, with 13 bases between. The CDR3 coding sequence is TGTGCCAGCAGTTTATCGGTGGGGGCCGCGACCGGGGAGCTGTTTTTT. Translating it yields CASSLSVGAATGELFF.

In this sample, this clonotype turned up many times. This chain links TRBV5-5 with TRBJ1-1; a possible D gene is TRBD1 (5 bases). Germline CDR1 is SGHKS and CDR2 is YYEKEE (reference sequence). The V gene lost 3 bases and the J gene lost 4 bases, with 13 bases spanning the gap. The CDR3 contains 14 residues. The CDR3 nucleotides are TGTGCCAGCAGCTACACCATCGGGGGCACTGAAGCTTTCTTT. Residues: CASSYTIGGTEAFF.

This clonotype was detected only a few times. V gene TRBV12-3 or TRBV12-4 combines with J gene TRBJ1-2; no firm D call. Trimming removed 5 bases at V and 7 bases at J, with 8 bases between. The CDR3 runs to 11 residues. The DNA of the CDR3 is TGTGCCAGCAGTGCCGGAAGTGGCTACACCTTC. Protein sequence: CASSAGSGYTF.

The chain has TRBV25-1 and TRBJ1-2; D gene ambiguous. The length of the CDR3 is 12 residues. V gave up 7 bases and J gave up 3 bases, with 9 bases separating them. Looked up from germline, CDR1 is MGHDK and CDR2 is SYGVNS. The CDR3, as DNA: TGTGCCAGCACCTGGGCCGACTATGGCTACACCTTC. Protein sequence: CASTWADYGYTF.

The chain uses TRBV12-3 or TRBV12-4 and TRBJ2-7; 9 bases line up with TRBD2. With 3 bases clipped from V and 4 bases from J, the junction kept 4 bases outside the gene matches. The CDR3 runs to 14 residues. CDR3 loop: CASSFRGGAYEQYF. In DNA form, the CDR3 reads TGTGCCAGCAGTTTCCGCGGGGGGGCTTACGAGCAGTACTTC.

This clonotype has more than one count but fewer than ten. The CDR3 region is CAWRRGGEAGNTIYF. CDR3 DNA sequence: TGTGCCTGGAGACGTGGAGGGGAGGCTGGAAACACCATATATTTT. The chain combines TRBV30 with TRBJ1-3; a weak D match, TRBD1 (5 bases). In germline, CDR1 is GTSNPN, CDR2 SVGIG (reference sequence). This CDR3 has 15 amino acids. Deletions cut 3 bases from V and 2 bases from J, with 14 bases between.

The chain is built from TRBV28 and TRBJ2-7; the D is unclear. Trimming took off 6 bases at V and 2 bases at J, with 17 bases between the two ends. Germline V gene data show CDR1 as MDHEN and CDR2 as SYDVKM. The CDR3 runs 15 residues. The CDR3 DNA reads TGTGCCAGCAGCCCCCCAGGAGCTGGGCCCTACGAGCAGTACGTC. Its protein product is CASSPPGAGPYEQYV.

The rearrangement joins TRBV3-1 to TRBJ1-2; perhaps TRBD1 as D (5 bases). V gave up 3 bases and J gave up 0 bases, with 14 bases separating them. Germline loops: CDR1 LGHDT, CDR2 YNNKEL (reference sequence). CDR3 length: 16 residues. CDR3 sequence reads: CASSQGGADPNYGYTF. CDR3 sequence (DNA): TGTGCCAGCAGCCAGGGGGGAGCGGACCCTAACTATGGCTACACCTTC.

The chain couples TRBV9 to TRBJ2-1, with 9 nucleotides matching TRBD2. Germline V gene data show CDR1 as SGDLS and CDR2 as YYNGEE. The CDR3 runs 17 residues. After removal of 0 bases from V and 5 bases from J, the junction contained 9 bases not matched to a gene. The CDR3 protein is CASSVVGRGGRHNEQFF. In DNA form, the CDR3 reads TGTGCCAGCAGCGTAGTTGGGCGGGGGGGCAGACACAATGAGCAGTTCTTC. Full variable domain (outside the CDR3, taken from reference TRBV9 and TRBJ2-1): DSGVTQTPKHLITATGQRVTLRCSPRSGDLSVYWYQQSLDQGLQFLIQYYNGEERAKGNILERFSAQQFPDLHSELNLSSLELGDSALYFCASSVVGRGGRHNEQFFGPGTRLTVL.

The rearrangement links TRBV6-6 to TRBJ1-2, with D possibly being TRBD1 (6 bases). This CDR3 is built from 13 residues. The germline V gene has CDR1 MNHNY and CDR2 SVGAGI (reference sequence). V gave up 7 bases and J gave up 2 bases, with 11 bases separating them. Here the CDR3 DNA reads TGTGCCAGCATTACAGGGTCCAACTATGGCTACACCTTC. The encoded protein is CASITGSNYGYTF.

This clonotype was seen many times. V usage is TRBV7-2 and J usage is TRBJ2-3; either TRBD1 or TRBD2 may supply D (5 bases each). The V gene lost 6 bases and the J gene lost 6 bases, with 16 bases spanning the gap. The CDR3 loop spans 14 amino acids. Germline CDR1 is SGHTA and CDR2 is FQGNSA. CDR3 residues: CASSLDGTLDTQYF. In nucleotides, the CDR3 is TGTGCCAGCAGTCTGGACGGGACCCTTGATACGCAGTATTTT.

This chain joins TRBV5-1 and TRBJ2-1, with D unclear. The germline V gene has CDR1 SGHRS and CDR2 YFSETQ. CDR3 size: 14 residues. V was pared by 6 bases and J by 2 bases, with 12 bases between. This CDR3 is CASTPSVAYNEQFF. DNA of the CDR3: TGCGCCAGCACCCCGAGTGTCGCCTACAATGAGCAGTTCTTC.

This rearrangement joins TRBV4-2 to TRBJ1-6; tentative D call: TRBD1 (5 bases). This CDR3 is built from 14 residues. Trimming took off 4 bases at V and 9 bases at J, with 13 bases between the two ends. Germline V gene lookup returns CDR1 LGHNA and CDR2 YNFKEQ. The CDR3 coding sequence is TGTGCCAGCAGCCGAGAGGGGACGCCTTCACCCCTCCACTTT. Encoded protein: CASSREGTPSPLHF.

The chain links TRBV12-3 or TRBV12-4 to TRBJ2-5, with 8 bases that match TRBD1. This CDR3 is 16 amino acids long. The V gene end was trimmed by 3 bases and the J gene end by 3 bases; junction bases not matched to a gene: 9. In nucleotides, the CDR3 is TGTGCCAGCAGTTTTGTCCAGGGGGCAATAAAAGAGACCCAGTACTTC. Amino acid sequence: CASSFVQGAIKETQYF.

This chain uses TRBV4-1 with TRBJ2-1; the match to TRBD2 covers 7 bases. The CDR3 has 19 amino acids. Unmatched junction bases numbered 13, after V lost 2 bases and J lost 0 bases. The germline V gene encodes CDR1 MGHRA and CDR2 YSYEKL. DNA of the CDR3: TGCGCCAGCAGCCAACCCCGTGTCTTAGCGGGCCGCTCCTACAATGAGCAGTTCTTC. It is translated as CASSQPRVLAGRSYNEQFF.

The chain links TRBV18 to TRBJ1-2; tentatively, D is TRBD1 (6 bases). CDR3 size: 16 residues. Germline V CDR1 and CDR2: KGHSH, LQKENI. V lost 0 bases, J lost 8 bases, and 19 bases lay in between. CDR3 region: CASSPPSTGRGNGYTF. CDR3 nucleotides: TGTGCCAGCTCACCACCATCCACAGGGCGTGGTAACGGCTACACCTTC. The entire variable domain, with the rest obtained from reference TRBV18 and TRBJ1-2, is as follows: NAGVMQNPRHLVRRRGQEARLRCSPMKGHSHVYWYRQLPEEGLKFMVYLQKENIIDESGMPKERFSAEFPKEGPSILRIQQVVRGDSAAYFCASSPPSTGRGNGYTFGSGTRLTVV.

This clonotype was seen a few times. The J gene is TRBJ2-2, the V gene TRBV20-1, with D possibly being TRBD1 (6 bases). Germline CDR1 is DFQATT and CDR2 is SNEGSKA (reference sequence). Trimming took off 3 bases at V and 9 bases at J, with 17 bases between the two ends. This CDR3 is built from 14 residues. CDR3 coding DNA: TGCAGTGCTAGGAGGACAGAGTCCACTAGGGAGCTGTTTTTT. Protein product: CSARRTESTRELFF.

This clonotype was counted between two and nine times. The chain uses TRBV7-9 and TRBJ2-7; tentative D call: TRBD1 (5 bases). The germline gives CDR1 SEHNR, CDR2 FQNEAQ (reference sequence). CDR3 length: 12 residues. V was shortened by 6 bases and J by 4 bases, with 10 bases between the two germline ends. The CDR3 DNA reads TGTGCCAGCAGTATTACAGGATACGAGCAGTACTTC. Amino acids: CASSITGYEQYF.

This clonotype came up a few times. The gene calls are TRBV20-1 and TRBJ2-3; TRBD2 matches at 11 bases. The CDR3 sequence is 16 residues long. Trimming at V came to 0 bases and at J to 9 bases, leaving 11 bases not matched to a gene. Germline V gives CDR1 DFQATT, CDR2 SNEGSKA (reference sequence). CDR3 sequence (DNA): TGCAGTGCTAGAGATTTTGGGACTAGCGGCACCATGACGCAGTATTTT. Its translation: CSARDFGTSGTMTQYF.